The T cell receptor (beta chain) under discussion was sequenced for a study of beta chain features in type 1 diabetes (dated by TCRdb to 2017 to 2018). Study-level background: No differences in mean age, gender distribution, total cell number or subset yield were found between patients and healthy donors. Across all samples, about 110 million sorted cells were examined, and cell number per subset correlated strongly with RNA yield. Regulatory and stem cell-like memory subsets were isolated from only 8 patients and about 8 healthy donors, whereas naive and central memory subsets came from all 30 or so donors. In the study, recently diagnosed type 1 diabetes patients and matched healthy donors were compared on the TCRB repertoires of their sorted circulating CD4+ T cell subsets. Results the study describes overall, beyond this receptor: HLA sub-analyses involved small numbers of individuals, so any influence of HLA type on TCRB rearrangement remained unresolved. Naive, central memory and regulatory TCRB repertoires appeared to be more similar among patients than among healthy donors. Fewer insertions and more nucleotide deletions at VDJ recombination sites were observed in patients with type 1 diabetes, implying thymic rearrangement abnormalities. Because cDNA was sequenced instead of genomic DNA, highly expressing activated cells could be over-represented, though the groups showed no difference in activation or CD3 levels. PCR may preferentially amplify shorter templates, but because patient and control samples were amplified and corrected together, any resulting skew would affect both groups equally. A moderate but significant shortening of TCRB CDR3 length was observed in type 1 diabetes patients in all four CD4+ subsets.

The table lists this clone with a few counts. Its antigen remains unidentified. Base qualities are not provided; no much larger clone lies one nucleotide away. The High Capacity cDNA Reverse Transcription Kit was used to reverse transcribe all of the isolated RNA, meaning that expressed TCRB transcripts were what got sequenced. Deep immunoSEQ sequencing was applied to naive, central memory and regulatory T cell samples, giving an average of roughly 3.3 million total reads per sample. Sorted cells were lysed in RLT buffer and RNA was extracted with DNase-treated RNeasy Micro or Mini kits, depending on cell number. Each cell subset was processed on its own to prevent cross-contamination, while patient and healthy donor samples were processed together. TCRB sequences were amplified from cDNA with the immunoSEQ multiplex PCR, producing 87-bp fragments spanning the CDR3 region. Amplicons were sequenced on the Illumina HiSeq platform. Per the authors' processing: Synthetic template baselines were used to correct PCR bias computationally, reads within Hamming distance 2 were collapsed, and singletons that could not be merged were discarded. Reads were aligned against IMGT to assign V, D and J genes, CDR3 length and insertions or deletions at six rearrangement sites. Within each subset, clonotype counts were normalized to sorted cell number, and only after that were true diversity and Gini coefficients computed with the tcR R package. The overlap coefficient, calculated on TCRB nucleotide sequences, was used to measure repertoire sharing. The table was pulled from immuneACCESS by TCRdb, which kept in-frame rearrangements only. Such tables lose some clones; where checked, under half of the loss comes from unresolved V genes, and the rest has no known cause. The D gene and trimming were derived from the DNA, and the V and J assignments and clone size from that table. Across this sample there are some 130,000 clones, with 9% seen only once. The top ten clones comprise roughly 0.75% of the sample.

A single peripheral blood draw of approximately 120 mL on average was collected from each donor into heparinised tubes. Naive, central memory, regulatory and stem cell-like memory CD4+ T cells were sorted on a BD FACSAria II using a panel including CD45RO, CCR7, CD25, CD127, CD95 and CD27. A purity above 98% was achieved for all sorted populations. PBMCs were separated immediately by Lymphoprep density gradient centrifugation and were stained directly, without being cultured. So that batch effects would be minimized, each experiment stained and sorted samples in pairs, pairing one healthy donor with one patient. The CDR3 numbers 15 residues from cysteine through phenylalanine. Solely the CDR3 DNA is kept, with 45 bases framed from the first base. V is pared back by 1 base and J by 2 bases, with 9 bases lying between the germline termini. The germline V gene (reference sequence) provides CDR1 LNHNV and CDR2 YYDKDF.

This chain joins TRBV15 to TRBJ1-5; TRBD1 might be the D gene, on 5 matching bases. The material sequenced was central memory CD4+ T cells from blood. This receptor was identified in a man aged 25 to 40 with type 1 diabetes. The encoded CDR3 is CATSRGGFGNQPQHF. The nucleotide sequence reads TGTGCCACCAGCAGAGGGGGCTTCGGCAATCAGCCCCAGCATTTT.